A selection of T cell receptor beta chains follows, all from one sample in a study of cytomegalovirus exposure and HLA in healthy donors. Profiling relied on immunoSEQ multiplex PCR, and the TCRdb table lists in-frame clones only, not all of them. The repertoire includes roughly 100,000 clones, roughly four fifths of them detected once, and around 6.4% sits in the top ten. Sequenced: PBMCs. These receptors were obtained from a woman between 45 and 60 years old in good health and CMV-seropositive. CDR3s include the opening cysteine and the closing phenylalanine or tryptophan. Each record gives: J gene, clone size, V gene, CDR3 protein. A row's size may be missing; if present it is once, few, many or a size class.

J gene: TRBJ1-1
clone size: -
V gene: TRBV5-4
CDR3 protein: CASSLLTGGNTEAFF

J gene: TRBJ2-5
clone size: -
V gene: TRBV7-3
CDR3 protein: CASSFAPRGETQYF

J gene: TRBJ1-1
clone size: -
V gene: TRBV28
CDR3 protein: CASSLSPGATEAFF

J gene: TRBJ2-5
clone size: -
V gene: TRBV7-7
CDR3 protein: CASSLNPGSGETQYF

J gene: TRBJ2-7
clone size: -
V gene: TRBV4-2
CDR3 protein: CASSQDRSGSSYEQYF

J gene: TRBJ1-5
clone size: -
V gene: TRBV5-4
CDR3 protein: CASSLPDQPQHF

J gene: TRBJ1-5
clone size: -
V gene: TRBV4-1
CDR3 protein: CASSQVRYSNQPQHF

J gene: TRBJ1-2
clone size: -
V gene: TRBV7-2
CDR3 protein: CASSPRQGLANYGYTF

J gene: TRBJ1-6
clone size: few
V gene: TRBV6-6
CDR3 protein: CASSYSAGSPLHF

J gene: TRBJ2-7
clone size: -
V gene: TRBV27
CDR3 protein: CASSLSAGTGRNEQYF

J gene: TRBJ2-3
clone size: -
V gene: TRBV7-6
CDR3 protein: CASSLIAGGLIDTQYF

J gene: TRBJ2-1
clone size: -
V gene: TRBV7-3
CDR3 protein: CASSLTTGQGGYNEQFF

J gene: TRBJ2-3
clone size: -
V gene: TRBV5-8
CDR3 protein: CASSPGLAGLTDTQYF

J gene: TRBJ2-7
clone size: -
V gene: TRBV7-9
CDR3 protein: CASSPRGPYEQYF

J gene: TRBJ2-7
clone size: few
V gene: TRBV7-8
CDR3 protein: CASRPQGLAGGGEQYF

J gene: TRBJ2-3
clone size: -
V gene: TRBV7-6
CDR3 protein: CASSPLMLRGTDTQYF

J gene: TRBJ2-1
clone size: -
V gene: TRBV2
CDR3 protein: CASMSGGHDYNEQFF

J gene: TRBJ1-1
clone size: -
V gene: TRBV7-9
CDR3 protein: CASSAGSARNTEAFF

J gene: TRBJ2-1
clone size: -
V gene: TRBV7-9
CDR3 protein: CASGTGVWDEQFF

J gene: TRBJ1-2
clone size: -
V gene: TRBV7-6
CDR3 protein: CASSLGGGSYTF

J gene: TRBJ1-5
clone size: -
V gene: TRBV7-8
CDR3 protein: CASSPGTGTSYQPQHF

J gene: TRBJ2-1
clone size: -
V gene: TRBV27
CDR3 protein: CASSELAGGYNEQFF

J gene: TRBJ1-2
clone size: -
V gene: TRBV28
CDR3 protein: CAISDIFGYTF

J gene: TRBJ1-4
clone size: -
V gene: TRBV19
CDR3 protein: CASSISATNEKLFF

J gene: TRBJ1-4
clone size: -
V gene: TRBV2
CDR3 protein: CASSDPDSEKLFF

J gene: TRBJ1-1
clone size: -
V gene: TRBV9
CDR3 protein: CASSGENWNTEAFF

J gene: TRBJ1-5
clone size: -
V gene: TRBV7-4
CDR3 protein: CASSLGGQDDQPQHF

J gene: TRBJ1-1
clone size: -
V gene: TRBV4-1
CDR3 protein: CASSQQGLDTEAFF

J gene: TRBJ1-6
clone size: -
V gene: TRBV20-1
CDR3 protein: CSADDRVALHF

J gene: TRBJ2-6
clone size: -
V gene: TRBV9
CDR3 protein: CASSVGQGGIGSGANVLTF

J gene: TRBJ2-1
clone size: few
V gene: TRBV7-9
CDR3 protein: CASSFAGTSGGWNEQFF

J gene: TRBJ1-4
clone size: few
V gene: TRBV5-4
CDR3 protein: CASSAEIYPNEKLFF

J gene: TRBJ2-3
clone size: -
V gene: TRBV11-2
CDR3 protein: CASSQGLATDTQYF

J gene: TRBJ2-3
clone size: -
V gene: TRBV6-5
CDR3 protein: CASRQGATGTQYF

J gene: TRBJ2-2
clone size: -
V gene: TRBV6-1
CDR3 protein: CASSPVLTGELFF

J gene: TRBJ1-3
clone size: -
V gene: TRBV19
CDR3 protein: CASSGTYGNTIYF

J gene: TRBJ2-5
clone size: once
V gene: TRBV27
CDR3 protein: CASLRKGGPGLAGYGQETQYF

J gene: TRBJ2-3
clone size: -
V gene: TRBV15
CDR3 protein: CATSRDRGSTDTQYF

J gene: TRBJ2-4
clone size: -
V gene: TRBV5-6
CDR3 protein: CASSPWAGLNIQYF

J gene: TRBJ1-5
clone size: -
V gene: TRBV2
CDR3 protein: CASSTRVVGNQPQHF

J gene: TRBJ1-2
clone size: -
V gene: TRBV4-3
CDR3 protein: CASSQDIAQGANYGYTF

J gene: TRBJ1-2
clone size: -
V gene: TRBV5-6
CDR3 protein: CASSFKYRGFSGGYTF

J gene: TRBJ1-2
clone size: -
V gene: TRBV30
CDR3 protein: CAWSVLGGYGYTF

J gene: TRBJ2-7
clone size: -
V gene: TRBV19
CDR3 protein: CASSPPGQGADEQYF

J gene: TRBJ1-1
clone size: -
V gene: TRBV28
CDR3 protein: CASSGQTGVAFF

J gene: TRBJ1-2
clone size: -
V gene: TRBV27
CDR3 protein: CASSQGQSVRGYTF

J gene: TRBJ2-7
clone size: -
V gene: TRBV2
CDR3 protein: CASSEQGAGYEQYF

J gene: TRBJ2-7
clone size: -
V gene: TRBV18
CDR3 protein: CASSLNTGGGEQYF

J gene: TRBJ2-1
clone size: few
V gene: TRBV14
CDR3 protein: CASSQVLGLTKQFF

J gene: TRBJ1-1
clone size: -
V gene: TRBV19
CDR3 protein: CASSITGTGLTEAFF

J gene: TRBJ2-1
clone size: -
V gene: TRBV15
CDR3 protein: CATSGATGQGVDEQFF

J gene: TRBJ2-3
clone size: few
V gene: TRBV4-3
CDR3 protein: CASSLGLQLTDTQYF